This paragraph covers one T cell receptor beta chain sequence. This clonotype was detected ten times or more. Its antigen remains unidentified. No base quality information exists; no much larger clone differs at one position. The sample comes from a study of identical twins (TCRdb year 2016). About the study as a whole: To test whether fetal clonotypes persist, this study deep-sequenced TCR alpha and beta repertoires from monozygotic twins, from unrelated adults of various ages, and from cord blood. To rule out contamination, the twin experiments were replicated at different times with different library preparation protocols. The paper's findings and limits, for the study overall: Fewer insertions were carried by abundant cord blood beta clonotypes, a similar but weaker trend appeared in young adult naive repertoires, and no such trend appeared in memory repertoires. Compared with coincidental sharing between unrelated individuals, out-of-frame TCR alpha sequences shared between twins showed an excess of sequences with low generation probability. Out-of-frame TCR alpha sharing in monozygotic twins was systematically underestimated by recombination models, whereas sharing between unrelated individuals was in agreement with the recombination models. Excess twin sharing in beta out-of-frame sequences was weaker because fewer shared sequences lowered the signal-to-noise ratio. Because the same donors could not be followed over many years, the conclusions depended on cross-sectional statistical analysis. Zero-insertion analyses could be partly confounded by invariant T cells such as MAIT and iNKT, although diverse VJ usage argued against such confounding for most clonotypes.

CDR1 DFQATT and CDR2 SNEGSKA are derived from the germline V gene (reference sequence). From its cysteine to its phenylalanine, the CDR3 spans 13 amino acids. Only the CDR3 part of the read is kept: 39 bases, read in frame from the first base. Here V drops 2 bases and J drops 4 bases, and the junction holds 3 bases not matched to any gene. Every donor was a healthy Caucasian. Three unrelated non-twin adults were additionally sequenced: a male aged 18 to 30, a male aged 50 to 60 and a female aged 50 to 60. Miltenyi CD45RO+ enrichment and human naive T-cell isolation kits were used to isolate memory (CD45RO+) and naive T cells from PBMC. The method was 5' RACE. Sequencing instrument: Illumina HiSeq 2000. A universal primer binding site was introduced by template switching, and a unique molecular identifier was present in the final cDNA, enabling accurate counting of TCR cDNA molecules. First-strand cDNA for TCR alpha and beta chains was synthesized from specific primers in the conserved constant-segment region. To control for contamination, every cDNA library was double barcoded, receiving both a SMART-Mk sample barcode and Illumina barcodes. Two successive PCR steps introduced TruSeq adapter sequences along with Illumina sample barcodes. TCR alpha and beta cDNA libraries were sequenced on the Illumina HiSeq platform with custom primers. Turning to the authors' computational methods: MiGEC processed the raw reads to extract unique molecular identifiers, while MiXCR was used to determine the CDR3 positions. Recombination models were inferred per individual with the repgenHMM and IGoR tools using an EM algorithm. The analysis of shared clonotypes was done with the tcR package in R, with sharing normalized by the product of cloneset sizes. To study raw recombination free of thymic and clonal selection effects, out-of-frame nonproductive sequences were analyzed. TCRdb took the public reads, trimmed them with fastp at Q25, ran MiXCR for clone calling and kept in-frame beta chains. Records with the same CDR3 protein are collapsed into one entry carrying the most frequent genes and DNA. The V and J calls were determined by TCRdb, not by the authors. This sample comprises around 670,000 distinct CDR3 sequences, approximately 6.1% of them detected only once. The ten biggest clones cover 1.5% to 2% of the sample.

This TCR derives from a man aged 18-30 years in good health. The sequence is built from TRBV20-1 and TRBJ1-2; TRBD1 agrees with 8 junctional bases. The sequenced material came from naive T cells sorted from blood. The sample's cell subset or site, from its label and the paper: cells isolated with a human naive T-cell isolation kit. CDR3 loop: CSARRTGFYGYTF. The DNA sequence reads TGCAGTGCTAGACGGACAGGGTTCTATGGCTACACCTTC.